These 5 T cell receptor beta chains were sequenced from one sample in a study of CD8 T cells in ankylosing spondylitis. The antigens for these receptors are not known. Points from the study as a whole: In ankylosing spondylitis blood, a motif of roughly 8 highly homologous TCR beta variants appeared characteristic.

TCRdb analysed the 5' RACE reads with MiXCR anew, one entry per CDR3 protein. Of a few hundred thousand distinct CDR3 sequences detected, about 16% appear once; the ten largest clones hold more than 40%. The sample consisted of blood, either unsorted or a sorted T cell fraction (not recorded which). Receptors originate from a male donor with ankylosing spondylitis.

This clonotype came up a few times. The DNA of the CDR3 is TGTGCCAGCAGTGCACCGGGACTAGCGGGGGATATCTCTAGCACAGATACGCAGTATTTT. Translated: CASSAPGLAGDISSTDTQYF. The genes are TRBV25-1 and TRBJ2-3; 14 bases line up with TRBD2. This CDR3 is 20 amino acids long. V shed 4 bases and J 0 bases; nucleotides not matched to a gene: 12. The germline V gene has CDR1 MGHDK and CDR2 SYGVNS.

The rearrangement uses TRBV7-9 and TRBJ1-1; 7 bases fit TRBD1. CDR1 SEHNR and CDR2 FQNEAQ come from the germline V gene (reference sequence). The J segment lost 7 bases and the V segment lost 5 bases, leaving 13 bases of the junction unmatched. The CDR3 extends over 15 amino acids. CDR3: CASSPRTGLVGEAFF. CDR3 DNA: TGTGCCAGCAGCCCAAGGACAGGTCTGGTTGGTGAAGCTTTCTTT.

The chain couples TRBV27 to TRBJ2-1; 9 nucleotides match TRBD1. The CDR3 has 16 amino acids. Germline V gives CDR1 MNHEY, CDR2 SMNVEV (reference sequence). Trimming cost V 3 bases and J 6 bases; bases outside gene matches: 9. CDR3 sequence reads: CASSLATGTGFNEQFF. The CDR3 DNA reads as TGTGCCAGCAGTTTGGCCACCGGGACAGGGTTCAATGAGCAGTTCTTC.

There are many counts of this clonotype. The genes are TRBV4-2 and TRBJ1-4; maybe TRBD1 (5 bases). Germline V gene data show CDR1 as LGHNA and CDR2 as YNFKEQ. This CDR3 contains 14 residues. Trimming stripped 8 bases from V and 3 bases from J, with 13 bases between. The CDR3 DNA follows: TGTGCCAGCGGTCTATGGGACCCTAATGAAAAACTGTTTTTT. Translation gives CASGLWDPNEKLFF.

The chain has TRBV4-1 and TRBJ2-7; D is ambiguous. Trimming stripped 3 bases from V and 6 bases from J, with 21 bases between. Germline V CDR1 and CDR2: MGHRA, YSYEKL. CDR3 length: 16 residues. The CDR3 loop reads CASSQEYSPDYAEQYF. For the CDR3, the DNA is TGCGCCAGCAGCCAGGAATACAGTCCGGATTACGCCGAGCAGTACTTC.